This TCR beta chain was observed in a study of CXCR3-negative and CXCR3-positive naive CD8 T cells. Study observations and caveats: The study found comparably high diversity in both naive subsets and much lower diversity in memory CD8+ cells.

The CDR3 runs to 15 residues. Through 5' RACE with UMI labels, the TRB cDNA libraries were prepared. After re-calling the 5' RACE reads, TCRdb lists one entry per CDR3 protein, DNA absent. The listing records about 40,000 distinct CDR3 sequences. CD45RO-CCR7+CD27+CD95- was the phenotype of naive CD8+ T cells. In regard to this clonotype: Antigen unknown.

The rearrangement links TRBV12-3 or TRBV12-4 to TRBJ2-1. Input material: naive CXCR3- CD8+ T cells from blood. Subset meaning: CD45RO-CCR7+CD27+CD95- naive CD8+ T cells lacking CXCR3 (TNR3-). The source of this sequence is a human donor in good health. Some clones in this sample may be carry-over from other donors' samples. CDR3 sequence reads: CASSLTISSYNEQFF.